This TCR beta chain originates from a study of graft-versus-host responses after intestinal transplantation (dated by TCRdb to about 2021). With respect to the entire study: The transplants that recipients got were multivisceral, liver-intestinal, or isolated intestinal. Anti-thymocyte globulin induction was given to all recipients, followed by maintenance tacrolimus and steroids for approximately three years. Bulk TCR-beta CDR3 sequencing was used to track graft-versus-host and host-versus-graft alloreactive T cell clones in the graft, circulation and bone marrow after intestinal transplantation. Alloreactive clones were identified by sequencing pre-transplant mixed lymphocyte reaction products and comparing them with unstimulated pre-transplant donor and recipient T cells. The cohort enrolled about two dozen intestinal transplant recipients, one of whom was a retransplant, and 3 patients without pretransplant specimens were excluded. Donor T cell macrochimerism was defined as a peak of at least 4% donor T cells among recipient peripheral blood mononuclear cells. Rather than being sequenced by the commercial service, samples from a few later patients were sequenced in-house on an Illumina MiSeq and processed with MiXCR.

Libraries were prepared through the immunoSEQ multiplex PCR assay. For most patients, genomic DNA was isolated with the Qiagen DNeasy Blood and Tissue Kit and sent frozen to Adaptive Biotechnologies for TCR sequencing. High-throughput TCR-beta CDR3 sequencing of genomic DNA from most patients was performed by Adaptive Biotechnologies. In the original analysis: Adaptive's ImmunoSEQ software supplied the TCR sequencing data for 18 patients, while MiXCR and VDJtools were used to process a few other patients. CD4 versus CD8 sorting errors were corrected by removing sequences found in both subsets at a frequency ratio below 5:1. CDR3 nucleotide sequences shared between donor and recipient were removed because their origin could not be assigned. Alloreactive clones required at least 2-fold expansion over unstimulated cells and minimum CFSE-low frequency of 0.002% (template counts) or 0.001% (read counts). A clone was considered mappable if detected in the sequenced pre-transplant spleen, lymph node, or MLR CFSE-low populations of the donor or recipient. The cumulative frequency of alloreactive clones was calculated as a percentage of all sequences, weighted by copy number. TCRdb obtained this table from immuneACCESS and retained in-frame rearrangements with V and J assigned. These tables miss some clones; where compared with another copy, unresolved V genes account for less than half of the shortfall, and the remainder is unexplained. V and J calls and clone size are given by that table; D and trimming were obtained from the DNA. Present in this sample are 100,000 or so clones, approximately 92% of which were seen just once. Approximately 1.1% of the sample belongs to the ten largest clones.

The germline V gene supplies CDR1 SNHLY and CDR2 FYNNEI. From the cysteine up to the phenylalanine, the CDR3 has a length of 13 residues. Only the CDR3 part of the read is kept: 39 bases, read in frame from the first base. The sample's time point label, decoded: cells obtained before transplantation from donor or recipient. CD3+CD4+ and CD3+CD8+ populations were FACS-sorted from unstimulated pre-transplant donor and recipient cells taken from spleen or lymph nodes. Details on this clone: What antigen it recognizes has not been identified. One junction end does not reproduce the germline sequence, and a read error may be involved. Other DNA variants within this sample encode the same CDR3.

Overall results and qualifications from the work: Early after transplant, peak levels of circulating GvH clones were found to be associated with declines in HvG clones. High GvH to HvG T cell clonal ratios were observed in the allografts of patients with donor T cell macrochimerism. Conclusions were limited by the relatively low number and heterogeneity of intestinal transplant patients. GvH clones were found in recipient bone marrow, and some of the GvH clones appeared earlier in ileal mucosa or blood, which is consistent with an intestinal mucosal origin.

Sequencing was performed on unstimulated CD8+ T cells sorted from spleen or lymph node cells, taken before transplant. The clonotype was recovered from a human donor who was the organ donor for an intestinal transplant. The chain was built from TRBV2 and TRBJ2-5; 5 matching bases give a weak D call of TRBD1. CDR3 region: CASREIGAETQYF. The DNA reads TGTGCCAGCAGGGAAATAGGGGCAGAGACCCAATACTTC.